This is a list of T cell receptor beta chains from one sample in a study of PD-L1 blockade in urothelial cancer. Profiling relied on immunoSEQ multiplex PCR, and the TCRdb table lists in-frame clones only, not all of them. The sample records 58,000 or so clones, 81% being singletons. Sequenced here: PBMCs, sampled around atezolizumab (anti-PD-L1) treatment. The receptors here all came from a man aged 65 to 85 with urothelial cancer. Each CDR3 is given with its conserved first and last residue. The D gene is left open where the match is weak. Size values are once, few and many counts, or a class for expanded clones, and some rows have none.

clone_size,d_call,v_call,j_call,cdr3_aa,cdr3_nt
-,TRBD2,TRBV10-2,TRBJ2-7,CASQSGGYSYEQYF,TGCGCCAGCCAAAGCGGGGGTTACTCCTACGAGCAGTACTTC
-,-,TRBV12-2,TRBJ1-5,CASRLEPGQGLSRPQHF,TGTGCAAGTCGCTTGGAACCGGGACAGGGGCTTTCGCGGCCCCAGCATTTT
few,-,TRBV5-1,TRBJ2-1,CASRFFRVVDEQFF,TGCGCCAGCAGATTTTTCAGGGTTGTCGATGAGCAGTTCTTC
-,-,TRBV14,TRBJ1-1,CASSQDMGGTEAFF,TGTGCCAGCAGCCAAGATATGGGAGGGACTGAAGCTTTCTTT
-,TRBD1,TRBV20-1,TRBJ1-2,CSAYRGRGYTF,TGCAGTGCTTACAGGGGGCGAGGCTACACCTTC
few,-,TRBV18,TRBJ1-1,CASSTTANTEAFF,TGTGCCAGCTCGACGACAGCGAACACTGAAGCTTTCTTT
few,-,TRBV28,TRBJ2-2,CASSSQGLSYTGELFF,TGTGCCAGCAGTTCCCAGGGACTGAGCTACACCGGGGAGCTGTTTTTT
few,TRBD1,TRBV18,TRBJ2-7,CASSSGTGSYEQYF,TGTGCCAGCTCAAGCGGGACAGGGTCCTACGAGCAGTACTTC
few,-,TRBV2,TRBJ1-2,CASSGTSGAGYTF,TGTGCCAGCAGTGGGACATCGGGCGCTGGCTACACCTTC
-,-,TRBV7-3,TRBJ2-4,CASSLTGVAKNIQYF,TGTGCCAGCAGCTTAACGGGAGTAGCCAAAAACATTCAGTACTTC
-,-,TRBV7-9,TRBJ2-7,CASTKSQGGWYGQYF,TGTGCCAGCACCAAGTCTCAAGGAGGGTGGTACGGGCAGTACTTC
few,-,TRBV14,TRBJ1-1,CASSQEQASEAFF,TGTGCCAGCAGCCAAGAACAGGCCAGCGAAGCTTTCTTT
few,-,TRBV7-9,TRBJ2-4,CASSLKGSKNIQYF,TGTGCCAGCAGCTTAAAGGGGTCCAAAAACATTCAGTACTTC
once,TRBD1,TRBV29-1,TRBJ2-2,CSGGTGGTGELFF,TGCAGCGGAGGGACAGGGGGCACCGGGGAGCTGTTTTTT